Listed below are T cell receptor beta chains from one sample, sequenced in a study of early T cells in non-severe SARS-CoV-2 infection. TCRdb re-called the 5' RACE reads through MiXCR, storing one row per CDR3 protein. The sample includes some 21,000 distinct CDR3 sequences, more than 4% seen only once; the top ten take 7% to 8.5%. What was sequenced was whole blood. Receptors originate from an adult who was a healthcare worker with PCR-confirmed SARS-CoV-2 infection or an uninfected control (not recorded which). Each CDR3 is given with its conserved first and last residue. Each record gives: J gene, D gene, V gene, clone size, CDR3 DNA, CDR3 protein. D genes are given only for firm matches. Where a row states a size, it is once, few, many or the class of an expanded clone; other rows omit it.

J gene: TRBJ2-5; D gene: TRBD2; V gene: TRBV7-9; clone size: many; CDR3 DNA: TGTGCCAGCAGCTTAGCGCTAGGAACTAGCGGGGGCATTTTACGAGAGACCCAGTACTTC; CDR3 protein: CASSLALGTSGGILRETQYF
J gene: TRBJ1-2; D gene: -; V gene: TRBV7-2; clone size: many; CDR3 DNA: TGTGCCAGCAGCTTAGGGGGACAAACCTATGGCTACACCTTC; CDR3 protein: CASSLGGQTYGYTF
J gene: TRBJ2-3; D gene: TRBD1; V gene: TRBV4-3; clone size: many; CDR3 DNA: TGCGCCAGCAGCCTACGGACAGGGGGGACAGATACGCAGTATTTT; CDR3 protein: CASSLRTGGTDTQYF
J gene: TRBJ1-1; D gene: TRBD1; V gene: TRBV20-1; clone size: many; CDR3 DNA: TGCAGTGCTAGAGATCGGGCAGGGGGTATGAACACTGAAGCTTTCTTT; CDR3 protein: CSARDRAGGMNTEAFF
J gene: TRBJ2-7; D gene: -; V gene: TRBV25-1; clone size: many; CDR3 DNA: TGTGCCAGCAAGTGGGGACATGACTACGAGCAGTACTTC; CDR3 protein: CASKWGHDYEQYF
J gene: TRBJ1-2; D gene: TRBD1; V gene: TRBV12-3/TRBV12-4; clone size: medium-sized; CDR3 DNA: TGTGCCAGCAGTTTAGCGGCAGGACAGGGGGCAGGTGGCTACACCTTC; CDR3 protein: CASSLAAGQGAGGYTF
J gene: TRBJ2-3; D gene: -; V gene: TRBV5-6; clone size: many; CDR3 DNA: TGTGCCAGCAGCTTGAGGGGGGGCAGCACAGATACGCAGTATTTT; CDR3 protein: CASSLRGGSTDTQYF
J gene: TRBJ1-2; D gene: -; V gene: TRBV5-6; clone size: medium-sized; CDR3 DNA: TGTGCCAGCAGCTTGAGGGGGTTCTATGGCTACACCTTC; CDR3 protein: CASSLRGFYGYTF
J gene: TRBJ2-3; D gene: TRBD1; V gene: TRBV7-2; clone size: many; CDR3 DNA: TGTGCCAGCAGCTTAGGAGTGGGTTTGGCAGGGGGCTATGCGTTGGCAGATACGCAGTATTTT; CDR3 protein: CASSLGVGLAGGYALADTQYF
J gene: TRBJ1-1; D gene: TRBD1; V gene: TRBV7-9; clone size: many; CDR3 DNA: TGTGCCAGCAGCTCGGACAGGGAGCCTGAAGCTTTCTTT; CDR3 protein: CASSSDREPEAFF
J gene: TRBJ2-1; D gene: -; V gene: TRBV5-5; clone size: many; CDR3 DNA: TGTGCCAGCAGCCAAGAACCAGGGGTTGGTGAGCAGTTCTTC; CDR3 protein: CASSQEPGVGEQFF
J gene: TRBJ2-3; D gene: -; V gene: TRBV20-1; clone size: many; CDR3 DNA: TGCAGTGCTAGTCTGAGGGCAGATACGCAGTATTTT; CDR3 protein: CSASLRADTQYF
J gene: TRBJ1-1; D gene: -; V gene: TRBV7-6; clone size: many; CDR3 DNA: TGTGCCAGCAGCTTAGTCTCCGGCGAGAACACTGAAGCTTTCTTT; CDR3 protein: CASSLVSGENTEAFF
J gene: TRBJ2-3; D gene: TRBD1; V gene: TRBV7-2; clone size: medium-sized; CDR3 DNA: TGTGCCAGCAGCTTTGACAGGGGTAGCACAGATACGCAGTATTTT; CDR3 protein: CASSFDRGSTDTQYF
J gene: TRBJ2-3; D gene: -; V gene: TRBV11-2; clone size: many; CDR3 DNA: TGTGCCAGCAGCTTAGGAGCGGTGTCTAGCACAGATACGCAGTATTTT; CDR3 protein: CASSLGAVSSTDTQYF
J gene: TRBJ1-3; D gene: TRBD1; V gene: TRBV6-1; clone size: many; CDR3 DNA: TGTGCCAGCAGTTCCCGACAGGGATTCTCTGGAAACACCATATATTTT; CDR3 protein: CASSSRQGFSGNTIYF
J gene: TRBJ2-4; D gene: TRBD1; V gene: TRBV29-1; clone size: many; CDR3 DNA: TGCAGCGCTCGGGACAGACTAGCCAAAAACATTCAGTACTTC; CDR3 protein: CSARDRLAKNIQYF
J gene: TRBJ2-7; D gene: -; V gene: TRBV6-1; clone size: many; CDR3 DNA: TGTGCCAGCGGGCAGTACTACGAGCAGTACTTC; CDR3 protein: CASGQYYEQYF
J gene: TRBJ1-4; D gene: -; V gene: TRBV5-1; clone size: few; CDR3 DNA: TGCGCCAGCAGCCACGGCCCGGATAATGAAAAACTGTTTTTT; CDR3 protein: CASSHGPDNEKLFF
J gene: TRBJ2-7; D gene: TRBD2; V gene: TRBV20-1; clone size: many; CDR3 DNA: TGCAGTGCTGGAATGATAGCGGGCGAGCAGTACTTC; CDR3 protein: CSAGMIAGEQYF
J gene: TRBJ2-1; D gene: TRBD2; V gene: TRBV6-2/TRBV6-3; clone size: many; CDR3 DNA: TGTGCCAGCAAAAAGTGGCGGGGGGGTATTGAGCAGTTCTTC; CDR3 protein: CASKKWRGGIEQFF
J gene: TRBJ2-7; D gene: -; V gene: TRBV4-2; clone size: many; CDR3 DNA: TGTGCCAGCAGCCAAGAATCTAGAGGGCAGGGTAACCACGAGCAGTACTTC; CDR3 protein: CASSQESRGQGNHEQYF
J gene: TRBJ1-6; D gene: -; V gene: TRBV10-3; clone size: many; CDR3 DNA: TGTGCCATCAGTGAGTCGATTTCATCCCAGTCACCCCTCCACTTT; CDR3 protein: CAISESISSQSPLHF
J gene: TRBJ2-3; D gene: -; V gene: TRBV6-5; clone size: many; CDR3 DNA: TGTGCCAGCAGTTACAACGGTCGCACAGATACGCAGTATTTT; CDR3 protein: CASSYNGRTDTQYF
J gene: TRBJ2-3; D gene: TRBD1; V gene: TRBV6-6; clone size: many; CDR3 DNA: TGTGCCAGCCGCCGGGACAGGTGGACAGATACGCAGTATTTT; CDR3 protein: CASRRDRWTDTQYF
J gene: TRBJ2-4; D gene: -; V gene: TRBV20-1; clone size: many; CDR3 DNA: TGCAGTGCTAGAGAAGTTCAGCTACTAGCCAAAAACATTCAGTACTTC; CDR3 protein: CSAREVQLLAKNIQYF
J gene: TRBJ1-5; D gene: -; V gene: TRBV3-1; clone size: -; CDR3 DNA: TGTGCCAGCAGCCAAGATCTTAATCAGCCCCAGCATTTT; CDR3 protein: CASSQDLNQPQHF
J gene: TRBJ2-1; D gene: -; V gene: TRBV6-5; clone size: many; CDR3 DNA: TGTGCCAGCAGCTTGACGGGCTCACGGGGTGAGCAGTTCTTC; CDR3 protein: CASSLTGSRGEQFF
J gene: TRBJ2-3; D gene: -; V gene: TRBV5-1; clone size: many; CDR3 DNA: TGCGCCAGCAGCCCTGGAAGGGAGAGAACCGCAGATACGCAGTATTTT; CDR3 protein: CASSPGRERTADTQYF
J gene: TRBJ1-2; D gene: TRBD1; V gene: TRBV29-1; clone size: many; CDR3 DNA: TGCAGCGTCCAAACGACAGGGTCCAACTATGGCTACACCTTC; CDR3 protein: CSVQTTGSNYGYTF
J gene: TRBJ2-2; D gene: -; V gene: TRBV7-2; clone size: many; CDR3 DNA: TGTGCCAGCAGCTCTAAACAGGGTTTCACCGGGGAGCTGTTTTTT; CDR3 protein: CASSSKQGFTGELFF
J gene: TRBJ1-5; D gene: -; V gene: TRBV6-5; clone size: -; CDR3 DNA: TGTGCCAGCAGCCCCAGAAAAGATAGCAATCAGCCCCAGCATTTT; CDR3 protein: CASSPRKDSNQPQHF
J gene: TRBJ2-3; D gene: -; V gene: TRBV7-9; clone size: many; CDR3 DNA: TGTGCCAGCAGCTTAGCTGTGGATACGCAGTATTTT; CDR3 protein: CASSLAVDTQYF
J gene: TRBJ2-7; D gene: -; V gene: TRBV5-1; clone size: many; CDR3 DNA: TGCGCCAGCAGCTTGACTCGGGGAAGGCAAACCTACGAGCAGTACTTC; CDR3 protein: CASSLTRGRQTYEQYF
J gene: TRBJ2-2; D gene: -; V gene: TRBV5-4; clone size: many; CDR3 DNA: TGTGCCAGCAGCCCGGGAGTAGAGCGGTACACCGGGGAGCTGTTTTTT; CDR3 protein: CASSPGVERYTGELFF
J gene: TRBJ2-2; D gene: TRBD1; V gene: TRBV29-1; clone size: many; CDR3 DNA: TGCAGCGTTGCTTTAACAGGGGTTATCGGGGAGCTGTTTTTT; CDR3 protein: CSVALTGVIGELFF
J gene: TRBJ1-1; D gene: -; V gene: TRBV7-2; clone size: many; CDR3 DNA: TGTGCCAGCAGCTTAGCGCGGGCAGTGAACACTGAAGCTTTCTTT; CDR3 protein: CASSLARAVNTEAFF
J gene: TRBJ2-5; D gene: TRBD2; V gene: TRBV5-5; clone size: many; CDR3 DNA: TGTGCCAGCAGCTTTGGTCGAGCGGGGGGCGGCTTGGAGACCCAGTACTTC; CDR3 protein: CASSFGRAGGGLETQYF
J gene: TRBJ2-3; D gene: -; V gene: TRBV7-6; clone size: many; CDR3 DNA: TGTGCCAGCAGCTTAAGCCGGGGCCCGAATCACGCCACAGATACGCAGTATTTT; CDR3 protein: CASSLSRGPNHATDTQYF
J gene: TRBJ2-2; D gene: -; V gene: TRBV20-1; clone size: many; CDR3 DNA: TGCAGTGCTAGAGATTACACAGGGACCGGGGAGCTGTTTTTT; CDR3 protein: CSARDYTGTGELFF